This T cell receptor (beta chain) was captured by sequencing in a study of blood T cell repertoires in COVID-19. Germline assignment: CDR1 SGHTS and CDR2 YDEGEE. V dropped 0 bases and J dropped 0 bases, with 10 bases sitting between them. The CDR3 sequence is 16 residues long. Patients at the Seattle site were enrolled during active infection and followed longitudinally. Data came from immunoSEQ multiplex PCR; TCRdb stores just in-frame clones and leaves some out. The table has 48,000 or so clones, 65% to 90% seen once. The sequenced sample was peripheral blood. This clonotype originated in a woman of 80 years or more with COVID-19, enrolled during active disease. The rearrangement links TRBV5-8 to TRBJ2-4; possibly TRBD1 for D (5 bases). The CDR3 bases are TGTGCCAGCAGCTTGGCCAGGGTTATAGCCAAAAACATTCAGTACTTC. This codes for CASSLARVIAKNIQYF.